This T cell receptor beta chain was retrieved from a study of T cell repertoires in cytomegalovirus infection. As for the study in general: From public TCR beta signatures came an indication of both CMV infection and matching HLA type. Findings of the study overall: Cumulative frequency of public TCR beta families picked out carriers of CMV plus the relevant HLA. There were HLA-C-restricted CMV-specific TCR beta clonotypes dominating the ex vivo response.

Germline CDR1 DFQATT, CDR2 SNEGSKA (reference sequence). This CDR3 spans 13 amino acids. Regarding this clonotype: What it recognizes is unknown. A much larger clone is a single base away; this may be a read error.

MiXCR, run by TCRdb on the reads, gives a single entry per CDR3 protein. Of approximately 130,000 distinct CDR3 sequences in the sample, almost 9% were seen once. The chain recombines TRBV20-1 with TRBJ1-2; TRBD1 is a possible D gene (5 bases). Material: PBMCs. The receptor was derived from a human donor in good health (CMV status not recorded). Some clones in this sample may be carry-over from other donors' samples. The CDR3 DNA follows: TGCTGTGCTAGCGACGGGGCCGACTATGGCTACACCTTC. Its protein is CCASDGADYGYTF.